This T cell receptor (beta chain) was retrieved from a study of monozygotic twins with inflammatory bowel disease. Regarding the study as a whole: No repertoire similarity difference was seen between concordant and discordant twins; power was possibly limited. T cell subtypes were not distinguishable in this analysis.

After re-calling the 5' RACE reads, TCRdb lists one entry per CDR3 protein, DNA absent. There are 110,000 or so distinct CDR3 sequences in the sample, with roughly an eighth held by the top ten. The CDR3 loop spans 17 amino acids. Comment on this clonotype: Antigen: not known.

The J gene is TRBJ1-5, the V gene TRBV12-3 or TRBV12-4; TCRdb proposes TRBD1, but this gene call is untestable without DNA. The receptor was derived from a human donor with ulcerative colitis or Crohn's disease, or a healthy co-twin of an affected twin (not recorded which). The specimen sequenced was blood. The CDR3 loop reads CASSPDRGKGSNQPQHF.